This TCR beta chain was sequenced in a study of cytomegalovirus exposure and HLA in healthy donors. The PCR made use of 60 Vbeta and 13 Jbeta primers. Some clones are missing from TCRdb's copy, which holds only in-frame ones; the method was immunoSEQ multiplex PCR. The repertoire holds 100,000 or so clones, with approximately 80% as singletons. Points from the study as a whole: Most observed TCR sequences were rare, whereas some public TCRs were detected in many donors. Associated with HLA alleles at 0.05 false discovery rate in a later analysis were 15,000 to 20,000 TCR beta sequences. A missense DCLRE1C variant was associated with V- and J-gene trimming of TCR beta chains in a later analysis, and an independent cohort replicated the association. Presence/absence analyses assumed roughly uniform sequencing depth across donors.

As for this clone: Its matching antigen is unknown.

There are 15 residues in the CDR3. J was trimmed by 7 bases and V by 0 bases; bases with no gene match: 3. From germline, CDR1 is MNHEY and CDR2 SVGAGI. The clonotype was recovered from a man aged 30 to 39 in good health and CMV-seropositive. The sample taken for sequencing was PBMCs. The chain carries TRBV6-5 and TRBJ2-1; 10 nucleotides agree with TRBD1. The CDR3 DNA follows: TGTGCCAGCAGTTACTCGCGGACAGGGGGAAATGAGCAGTTCTTC. This sequence encodes CASSYSRTGGNEQFF.